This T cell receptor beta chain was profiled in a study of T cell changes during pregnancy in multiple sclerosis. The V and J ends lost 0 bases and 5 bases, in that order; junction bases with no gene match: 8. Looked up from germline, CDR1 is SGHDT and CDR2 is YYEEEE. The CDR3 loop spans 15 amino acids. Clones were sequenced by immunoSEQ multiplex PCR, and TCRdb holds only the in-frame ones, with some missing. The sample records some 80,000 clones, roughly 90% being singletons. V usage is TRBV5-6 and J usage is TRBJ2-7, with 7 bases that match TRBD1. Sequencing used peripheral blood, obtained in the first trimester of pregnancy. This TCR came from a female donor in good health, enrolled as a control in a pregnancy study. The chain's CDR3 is CASSLDGRGIDEQYF. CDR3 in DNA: TGTGCCAGCAGCTTGGATGGCAGGGGGATCGACGAGCAGTACTTC. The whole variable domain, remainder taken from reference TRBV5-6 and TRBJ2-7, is DAGVTQSPTHLIKTRGQQVTLRCSPKSGHDTVSWYQQALGQGPQFIFQYYEEEERQRGNFPDRFSGHQFPNYSSELNVNALLLGDSALYLCASSLDGRGIDEQYFGPGTRLTVT.